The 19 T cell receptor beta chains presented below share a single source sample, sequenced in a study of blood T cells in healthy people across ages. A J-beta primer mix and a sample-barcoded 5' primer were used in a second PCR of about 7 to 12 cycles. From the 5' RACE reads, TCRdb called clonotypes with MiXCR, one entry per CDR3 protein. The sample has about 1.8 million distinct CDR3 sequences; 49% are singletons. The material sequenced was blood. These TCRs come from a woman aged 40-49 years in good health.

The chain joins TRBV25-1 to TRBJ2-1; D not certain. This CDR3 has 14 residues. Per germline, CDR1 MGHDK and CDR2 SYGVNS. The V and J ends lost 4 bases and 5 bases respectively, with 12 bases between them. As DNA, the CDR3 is TGTGCCAGCAGTGGCTCAACAGTGAACAATGAGCAGTTCTTC. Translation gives CASSGSTVNNEQFF.

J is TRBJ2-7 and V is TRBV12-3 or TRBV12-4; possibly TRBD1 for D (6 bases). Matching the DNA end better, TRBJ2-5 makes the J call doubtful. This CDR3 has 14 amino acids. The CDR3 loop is CASSRTAKEETQYF. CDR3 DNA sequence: TGTGCCAGCAGCCGGACAGCTAAAGAAGAGACCCAGTACTTC.

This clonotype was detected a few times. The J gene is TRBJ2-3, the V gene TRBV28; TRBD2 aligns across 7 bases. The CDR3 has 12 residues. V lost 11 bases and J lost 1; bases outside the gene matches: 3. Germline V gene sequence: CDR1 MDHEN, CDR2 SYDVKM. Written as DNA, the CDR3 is TGTGCCCTGAGCGGGGGCACAGATACGCAGTATTTT. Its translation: CALSGGTDTQYF.

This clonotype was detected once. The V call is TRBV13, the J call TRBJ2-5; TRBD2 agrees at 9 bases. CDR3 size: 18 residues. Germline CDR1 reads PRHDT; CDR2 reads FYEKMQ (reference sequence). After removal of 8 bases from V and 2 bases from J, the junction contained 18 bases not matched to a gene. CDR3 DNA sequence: TGTGCCAGCGGCCCAGATTGGTCGACTAGCGGAAAGCAAGAGACCCAGTACTTC. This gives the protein CASGPDWSTSGKQETQYF.

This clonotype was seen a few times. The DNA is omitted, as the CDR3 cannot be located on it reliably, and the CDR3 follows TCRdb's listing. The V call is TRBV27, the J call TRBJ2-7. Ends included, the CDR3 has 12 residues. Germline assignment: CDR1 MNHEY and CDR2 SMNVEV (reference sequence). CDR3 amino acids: CASSSSGCEQYF.

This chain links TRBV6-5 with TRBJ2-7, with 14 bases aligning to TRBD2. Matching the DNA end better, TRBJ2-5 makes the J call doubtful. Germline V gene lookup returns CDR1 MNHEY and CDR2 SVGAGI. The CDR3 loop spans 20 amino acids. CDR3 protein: CASSYSILGTSGGEQKTQYF. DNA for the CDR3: TGTGCCAGCAGTTACTCGATATTAGGGACTAGCGGGGGCGAGCAGAAGACCCAGTACTTC.

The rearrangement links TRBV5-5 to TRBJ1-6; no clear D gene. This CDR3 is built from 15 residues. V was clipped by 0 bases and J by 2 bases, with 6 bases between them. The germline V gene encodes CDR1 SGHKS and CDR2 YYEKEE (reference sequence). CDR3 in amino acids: CASSLGSTYNSPLHF. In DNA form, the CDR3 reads TGTGCCAGCAGCTTGGGGAGTACCTATAATTCACCCCTCCACTTT.

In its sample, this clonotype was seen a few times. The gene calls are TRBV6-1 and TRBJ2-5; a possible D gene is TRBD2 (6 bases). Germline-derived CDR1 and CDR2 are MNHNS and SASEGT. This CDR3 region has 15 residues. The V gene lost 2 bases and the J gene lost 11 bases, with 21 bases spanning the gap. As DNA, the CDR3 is TGTGCCAGCAGTGAAACGCCAGGGAGGCTAGCAATGCAGTACTTC. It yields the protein CASSETPGRLAMQYF.

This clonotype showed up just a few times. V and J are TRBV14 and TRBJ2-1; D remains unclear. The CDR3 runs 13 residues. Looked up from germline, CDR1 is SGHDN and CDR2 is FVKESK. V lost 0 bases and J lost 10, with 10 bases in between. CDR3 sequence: CASSQDLGDEQFF. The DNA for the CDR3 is TGTGCCAGCAGCCAAGATCTAGGAGACGAGCAGTTCTTC.

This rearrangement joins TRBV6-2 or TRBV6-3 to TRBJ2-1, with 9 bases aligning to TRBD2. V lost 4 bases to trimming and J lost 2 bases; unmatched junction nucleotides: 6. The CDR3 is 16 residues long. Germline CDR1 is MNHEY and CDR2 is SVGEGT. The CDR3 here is CASSFPLAGAYNEQFF. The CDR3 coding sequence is TGTGCCAGCAGTTTCCCCTTAGCGGGGGCCTACAATGAGCAGTTCTTC.

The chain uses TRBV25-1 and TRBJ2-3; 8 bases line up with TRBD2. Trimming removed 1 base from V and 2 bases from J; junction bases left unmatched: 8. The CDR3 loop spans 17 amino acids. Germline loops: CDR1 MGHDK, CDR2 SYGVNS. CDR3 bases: TGTGCCAGCAGTGAATGGAGTAGCGGGGCCTACACAGATACGCAGTATTTT. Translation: CASSEWSSGAYTDTQYF.

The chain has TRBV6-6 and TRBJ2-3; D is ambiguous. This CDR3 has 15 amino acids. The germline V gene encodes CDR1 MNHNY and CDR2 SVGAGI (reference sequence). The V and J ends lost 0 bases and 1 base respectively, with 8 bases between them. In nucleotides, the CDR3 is TGTGCCAGCAGTTACTCGGCGGCGGGCACAGATACGCAGTATTTT. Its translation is CASSYSAAGTDTQYF.

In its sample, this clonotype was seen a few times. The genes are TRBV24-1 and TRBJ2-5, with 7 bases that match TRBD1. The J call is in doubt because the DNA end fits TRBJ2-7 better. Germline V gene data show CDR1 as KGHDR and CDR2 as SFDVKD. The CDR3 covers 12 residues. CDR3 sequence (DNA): TGTGCCACCAGTTACAGGGGAAACGAGCAGTACTTC. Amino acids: CATSYRGNEQYF.

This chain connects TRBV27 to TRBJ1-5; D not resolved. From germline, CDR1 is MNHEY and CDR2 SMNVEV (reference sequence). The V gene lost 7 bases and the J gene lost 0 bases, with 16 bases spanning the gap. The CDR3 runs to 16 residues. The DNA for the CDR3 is TGTGCCAGCATGGGTACTGCGGGTTATAGCAATCAGCCCCAGCATTTT. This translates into CASMGTAGYSNQPQHF.

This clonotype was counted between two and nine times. CDR3 in amino acids: CSVNDRGDEQFF. The CDR3 DNA sequence: TGCAGCGTTAACGACAGGGGGGATGAGCAGTTCTTC. The rearrangement joins TRBV20-1 to TRBJ2-1; TRBD1 agrees at 9 bases. Germline CDR1 DFQATT, CDR2 SNEGSKA (reference sequence). The CDR3 loop spans 12 amino acids.

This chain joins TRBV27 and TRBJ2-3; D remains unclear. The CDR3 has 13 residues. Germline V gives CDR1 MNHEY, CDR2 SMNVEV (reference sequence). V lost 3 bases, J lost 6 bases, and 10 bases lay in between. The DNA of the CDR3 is TGTGCCAGCAGTTTGCAACTTCCGGATACGCAGTATTTT. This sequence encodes CASSLQLPDTQYF.

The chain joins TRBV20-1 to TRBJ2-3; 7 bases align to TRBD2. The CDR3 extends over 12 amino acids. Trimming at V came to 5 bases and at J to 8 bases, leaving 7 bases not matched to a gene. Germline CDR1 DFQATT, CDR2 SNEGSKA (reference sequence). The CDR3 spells CSAGGGDGTQYF. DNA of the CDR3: TGCAGTGCTGGGGGAGGGGACGGTACGCAGTATTTT.

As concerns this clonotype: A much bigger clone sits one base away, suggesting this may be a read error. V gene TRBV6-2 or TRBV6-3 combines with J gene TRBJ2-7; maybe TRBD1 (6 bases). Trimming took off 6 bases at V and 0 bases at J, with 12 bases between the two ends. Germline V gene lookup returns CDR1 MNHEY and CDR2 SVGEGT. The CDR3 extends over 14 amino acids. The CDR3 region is CASSPDRISYEQYF. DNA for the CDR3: TGTGCCAGCAGCCCCGACAGGATCTCCTACGAGCAGTACTTC.

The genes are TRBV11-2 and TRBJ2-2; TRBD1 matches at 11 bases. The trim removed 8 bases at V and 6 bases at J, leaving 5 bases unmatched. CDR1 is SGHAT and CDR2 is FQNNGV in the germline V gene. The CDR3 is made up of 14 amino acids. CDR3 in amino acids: CASSPGQGAGELFF. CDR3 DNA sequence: TGTGCCAGCTCTCCGGGACAGGGGGCCGGGGAGCTGTTTTTT.